These 9 T cell receptor beta chains share one sample of origin, sequenced in a study of CD8 T cells in Susac syndrome (dated by TCRdb to about 2019). Receptor amplification or capture employed the immunoSEQ multiplex PCR assay. RNA was extracted using the RNeasy kit, and 0.5 to 1 microgram was reverse transcribed with random hexamers. The raw public reads went through TCRdb reprocessing: fastp at Q25, MiXCR clone calling, in-frame beta chains kept. Every distinct CDR3 protein forms one entry, paired with its most common genes and DNA. The sample contains under 350,000 distinct CDR3 sequences, roughly 94% of them found a single time. Less than 0.08% of the sample is in the top ten clones. Input material: CD4+ T cells from PBMCs. These receptors all come from a human donor with multiple sclerosis.

The chain links TRBV7-2 to TRBJ2-3, with TRBD2 identical over 10 bases. J lost 3 bases, V lost 4 bases, and 7 bases had no gene match. This CDR3 spans 16 amino acids. Germline-derived CDR1 and CDR2 are SGHTA and FQGNSA. The CDR3 protein is CASSSPAGGLTDTQYF. For the CDR3, the DNA is TGTGCCAGCAGCTCTCCAGCGGGAGGGTTGACAGATACGCAGTATTTT.

The V and J genes are TRBV14 and TRBJ2-5; D remains ambiguous. V lost 1 base and J 5 bases, leaving 14 bases between the germline ends. CDR3 size: 15 residues. CDR1 SGHDN and CDR2 FVKESK come from the germline V gene. For the CDR3, the DNA is TGTGCCAGCAGCCAAGGTTGGTTAGTGGCGGAGACCCAGTACTTC. Translated, it gives CASSQGWLVAETQYF.

The genes are TRBV7-9 and TRBJ1-2; D ambiguous. The CDR3 has 15 amino acids. The V and J ends lost 1 base and 4 bases respectively, with 13 bases between them. Germline V lookup: CDR1 SEHNR, CDR2 FQNEAQ (reference sequence). This CDR3 is CASSLESGRFYGYTF. The CDR3 DNA is TGTGCCAGCAGCTTAGAATCTGGCAGGTTCTATGGCTACACCTTC.

The CDR3 loop reads CSAPTRTASQETQYF. The CDR3 coding sequence is TGCAGTGCGCCGACCCGGACAGCCAGCCAAGAGACCCAGTACTTC. The rearrangement joins TRBV20-1 to TRBJ2-5; D might be TRBD1 (6 bases). The germline V gene has CDR1 DFQATT and CDR2 SNEGSKA (reference sequence). This CDR3 has 15 residues. V was clipped by 6 bases and J by 1 base, with 18 bases between them.

The chain carries TRBV5-4 and TRBJ1-2; 7 bases are shared with TRBD1. The V and J ends lost 5 bases and 5 bases, in that order; junction bases with no gene match: 15. This CDR3 has 16 residues. In germline, CDR1 is SGHNT, CDR2 YYREEE (reference sequence). The CDR3 nucleotides are TGTGCCAGCAGTTCCGGGACAGTTAACTCCGTTTATGGCTACACCTTC. Amino acids: CASSSGTVNSVYGYTF.

This chain joins TRBV6-2 or TRBV6-3 and TRBJ2-3; TRBD2 matches at 7 bases. This CDR3 has 16 amino acids. V shed 5 bases, J shed 2 bases, and the junction held 10 bases outside the gene matches. Germline CDR1 is MNHEY and CDR2 is SVGEGT. CDR3 sequence: CASSGPGGPFTDTQYF. CDR3 nucleotide sequence: TGTGCCAGCAGTGGGCCGGGGGGTCCCTTCACAGATACGCAGTATTTT.

This sequence joins TRBV5-5 and TRBJ2-5, with TRBD2 matching 9 bases. V shed 0 bases, J shed 1 base, and the junction held 4 bases outside the gene matches. Germline values: CDR1 SGHKS, CDR2 YYEKEE (reference sequence). The CDR3 is 16 amino acids. DNA of the CDR3: TGTGCCAGCAGCTTGGGGCTAGCGGGGTCCCAAGAGACCCAGTACTTC. It specifies CASSLGLAGSQETQYF.

The chain combines TRBV12-3 or TRBV12-4 with TRBJ1-2; D is undetermined. The V gene lost 1 base and the J gene lost 2 bases, with 2 bases spanning the gap. CDR3 length: 12 amino acids. The CDR3 coding sequence is TGTGCCAGCAGTTTAGTAAACTATGGCTACACCTTC. Translation gives CASSLVNYGYTF.

This chain joins TRBV2 and TRBJ2-4; TRBD2 matches at 7 bases. The CDR3 contains 12 residues. After removal of 8 bases from V and 12 bases from J, the junction contained 10 bases not matched to a gene. The germline gives CDR1 SNHLY, CDR2 FYNNEI. This CDR3 is CASREAEAAQYF. As DNA, the CDR3 is TGTGCCAGCCGGGAGGCCGAGGCGGCTCAGTACTTC.